The 5 T cell receptor beta chains below were found in one sample sequenced in a study of blood T cell repertoires in COVID-19. Repertoires were generated with immunoSEQ multiplex PCR, while TCRdb's copy carries only in-frame clones and drops some. The repertoire consists of about 300,000 clones, with about 91% occurring once and the leading ten covering under 8%. Sequenced: peripheral blood. The origin of the receptors is a woman aged 30 to 39 who had recovered from COVID-19.

This clone was seen a handful of times. The chain has TRBV19 and TRBJ1-4; 8 bases fit TRBD1. Germline assignment: CDR1 LNHDA and CDR2 SQIVND (reference sequence). V shed 2 bases, J shed 7 bases, and the junction held 3 bases outside the gene matches. CDR3 length: 14 residues. CDR3 residues: CASSIQGASEKLFF. In nucleotides, the CDR3 is TGTGCCAGTAGTATACAGGGGGCAAGTGAAAAACTGTTTTTT.

In its sample, this clone was seen a few times. The chain is built from TRBV19 and TRBJ2-1, with TRBD2 matching 11 bases. The germline CDR1 and CDR2 sequences are LNHDA and SQIVND (reference sequence). This CDR3 is built from 16 residues. V trimming: 4 bases; J trimming: 4 bases; junction bases outside the gene matches: 6. This CDR3 is CASSTRLAGKYNEQFF. The CDR3 DNA sequence: TGTGCCAGTAGTACCAGACTAGCGGGGAAGTACAATGAGCAGTTCTTC.

This sequence joins TRBV9 and TRBJ2-3; perhaps TRBD1 as D (7 bases). V lost 4 bases, J lost 1 base, and 19 bases lay in between. The V gene's germline CDR1 is SGDLS and CDR2 YYNGEE. The CDR3 consists of 17 residues. This CDR3 reads CASSPRGRGDGTDTQYF. CDR3 DNA sequence: TGTGCCAGCAGCCCGAGGGGGCGGGGCGACGGCACAGATACGCAGTATTTT.

The table lists this clone with a count of one. This chain connects TRBV5-1 to TRBJ2-6; 12 bases line up with TRBD2. The CDR3 has 17 residues. V gave up 4 bases and J gave up 1 base; unmatched junction bases: 3. Germline CDR1 SGHRS, CDR2 YFSETQ. As DNA, the CDR3 is TGCGCCAGCAGCGCCGGGACTAGCGGGTCTGGGGCCAACGTCCTGACTTTC. It encodes CASSAGTSGSGANVLTF.

This clone was picked up one time. This rearrangement joins TRBV29-1 to TRBJ2-7; 8 bases agree with TRBD2. The length of the CDR3 is 13 residues. Germline trimming cut 6 bases from V and 5 bases from J; bases unmatched to any gene: 9. Germline V CDR1 and CDR2: SQVTM, ANQGSEA. CDR3 coding DNA: TGCAGCGTGAATGGCGGGGGGAGGAACGAGCAGTACTTC. Residues: CSVNGGGRNEQYF.